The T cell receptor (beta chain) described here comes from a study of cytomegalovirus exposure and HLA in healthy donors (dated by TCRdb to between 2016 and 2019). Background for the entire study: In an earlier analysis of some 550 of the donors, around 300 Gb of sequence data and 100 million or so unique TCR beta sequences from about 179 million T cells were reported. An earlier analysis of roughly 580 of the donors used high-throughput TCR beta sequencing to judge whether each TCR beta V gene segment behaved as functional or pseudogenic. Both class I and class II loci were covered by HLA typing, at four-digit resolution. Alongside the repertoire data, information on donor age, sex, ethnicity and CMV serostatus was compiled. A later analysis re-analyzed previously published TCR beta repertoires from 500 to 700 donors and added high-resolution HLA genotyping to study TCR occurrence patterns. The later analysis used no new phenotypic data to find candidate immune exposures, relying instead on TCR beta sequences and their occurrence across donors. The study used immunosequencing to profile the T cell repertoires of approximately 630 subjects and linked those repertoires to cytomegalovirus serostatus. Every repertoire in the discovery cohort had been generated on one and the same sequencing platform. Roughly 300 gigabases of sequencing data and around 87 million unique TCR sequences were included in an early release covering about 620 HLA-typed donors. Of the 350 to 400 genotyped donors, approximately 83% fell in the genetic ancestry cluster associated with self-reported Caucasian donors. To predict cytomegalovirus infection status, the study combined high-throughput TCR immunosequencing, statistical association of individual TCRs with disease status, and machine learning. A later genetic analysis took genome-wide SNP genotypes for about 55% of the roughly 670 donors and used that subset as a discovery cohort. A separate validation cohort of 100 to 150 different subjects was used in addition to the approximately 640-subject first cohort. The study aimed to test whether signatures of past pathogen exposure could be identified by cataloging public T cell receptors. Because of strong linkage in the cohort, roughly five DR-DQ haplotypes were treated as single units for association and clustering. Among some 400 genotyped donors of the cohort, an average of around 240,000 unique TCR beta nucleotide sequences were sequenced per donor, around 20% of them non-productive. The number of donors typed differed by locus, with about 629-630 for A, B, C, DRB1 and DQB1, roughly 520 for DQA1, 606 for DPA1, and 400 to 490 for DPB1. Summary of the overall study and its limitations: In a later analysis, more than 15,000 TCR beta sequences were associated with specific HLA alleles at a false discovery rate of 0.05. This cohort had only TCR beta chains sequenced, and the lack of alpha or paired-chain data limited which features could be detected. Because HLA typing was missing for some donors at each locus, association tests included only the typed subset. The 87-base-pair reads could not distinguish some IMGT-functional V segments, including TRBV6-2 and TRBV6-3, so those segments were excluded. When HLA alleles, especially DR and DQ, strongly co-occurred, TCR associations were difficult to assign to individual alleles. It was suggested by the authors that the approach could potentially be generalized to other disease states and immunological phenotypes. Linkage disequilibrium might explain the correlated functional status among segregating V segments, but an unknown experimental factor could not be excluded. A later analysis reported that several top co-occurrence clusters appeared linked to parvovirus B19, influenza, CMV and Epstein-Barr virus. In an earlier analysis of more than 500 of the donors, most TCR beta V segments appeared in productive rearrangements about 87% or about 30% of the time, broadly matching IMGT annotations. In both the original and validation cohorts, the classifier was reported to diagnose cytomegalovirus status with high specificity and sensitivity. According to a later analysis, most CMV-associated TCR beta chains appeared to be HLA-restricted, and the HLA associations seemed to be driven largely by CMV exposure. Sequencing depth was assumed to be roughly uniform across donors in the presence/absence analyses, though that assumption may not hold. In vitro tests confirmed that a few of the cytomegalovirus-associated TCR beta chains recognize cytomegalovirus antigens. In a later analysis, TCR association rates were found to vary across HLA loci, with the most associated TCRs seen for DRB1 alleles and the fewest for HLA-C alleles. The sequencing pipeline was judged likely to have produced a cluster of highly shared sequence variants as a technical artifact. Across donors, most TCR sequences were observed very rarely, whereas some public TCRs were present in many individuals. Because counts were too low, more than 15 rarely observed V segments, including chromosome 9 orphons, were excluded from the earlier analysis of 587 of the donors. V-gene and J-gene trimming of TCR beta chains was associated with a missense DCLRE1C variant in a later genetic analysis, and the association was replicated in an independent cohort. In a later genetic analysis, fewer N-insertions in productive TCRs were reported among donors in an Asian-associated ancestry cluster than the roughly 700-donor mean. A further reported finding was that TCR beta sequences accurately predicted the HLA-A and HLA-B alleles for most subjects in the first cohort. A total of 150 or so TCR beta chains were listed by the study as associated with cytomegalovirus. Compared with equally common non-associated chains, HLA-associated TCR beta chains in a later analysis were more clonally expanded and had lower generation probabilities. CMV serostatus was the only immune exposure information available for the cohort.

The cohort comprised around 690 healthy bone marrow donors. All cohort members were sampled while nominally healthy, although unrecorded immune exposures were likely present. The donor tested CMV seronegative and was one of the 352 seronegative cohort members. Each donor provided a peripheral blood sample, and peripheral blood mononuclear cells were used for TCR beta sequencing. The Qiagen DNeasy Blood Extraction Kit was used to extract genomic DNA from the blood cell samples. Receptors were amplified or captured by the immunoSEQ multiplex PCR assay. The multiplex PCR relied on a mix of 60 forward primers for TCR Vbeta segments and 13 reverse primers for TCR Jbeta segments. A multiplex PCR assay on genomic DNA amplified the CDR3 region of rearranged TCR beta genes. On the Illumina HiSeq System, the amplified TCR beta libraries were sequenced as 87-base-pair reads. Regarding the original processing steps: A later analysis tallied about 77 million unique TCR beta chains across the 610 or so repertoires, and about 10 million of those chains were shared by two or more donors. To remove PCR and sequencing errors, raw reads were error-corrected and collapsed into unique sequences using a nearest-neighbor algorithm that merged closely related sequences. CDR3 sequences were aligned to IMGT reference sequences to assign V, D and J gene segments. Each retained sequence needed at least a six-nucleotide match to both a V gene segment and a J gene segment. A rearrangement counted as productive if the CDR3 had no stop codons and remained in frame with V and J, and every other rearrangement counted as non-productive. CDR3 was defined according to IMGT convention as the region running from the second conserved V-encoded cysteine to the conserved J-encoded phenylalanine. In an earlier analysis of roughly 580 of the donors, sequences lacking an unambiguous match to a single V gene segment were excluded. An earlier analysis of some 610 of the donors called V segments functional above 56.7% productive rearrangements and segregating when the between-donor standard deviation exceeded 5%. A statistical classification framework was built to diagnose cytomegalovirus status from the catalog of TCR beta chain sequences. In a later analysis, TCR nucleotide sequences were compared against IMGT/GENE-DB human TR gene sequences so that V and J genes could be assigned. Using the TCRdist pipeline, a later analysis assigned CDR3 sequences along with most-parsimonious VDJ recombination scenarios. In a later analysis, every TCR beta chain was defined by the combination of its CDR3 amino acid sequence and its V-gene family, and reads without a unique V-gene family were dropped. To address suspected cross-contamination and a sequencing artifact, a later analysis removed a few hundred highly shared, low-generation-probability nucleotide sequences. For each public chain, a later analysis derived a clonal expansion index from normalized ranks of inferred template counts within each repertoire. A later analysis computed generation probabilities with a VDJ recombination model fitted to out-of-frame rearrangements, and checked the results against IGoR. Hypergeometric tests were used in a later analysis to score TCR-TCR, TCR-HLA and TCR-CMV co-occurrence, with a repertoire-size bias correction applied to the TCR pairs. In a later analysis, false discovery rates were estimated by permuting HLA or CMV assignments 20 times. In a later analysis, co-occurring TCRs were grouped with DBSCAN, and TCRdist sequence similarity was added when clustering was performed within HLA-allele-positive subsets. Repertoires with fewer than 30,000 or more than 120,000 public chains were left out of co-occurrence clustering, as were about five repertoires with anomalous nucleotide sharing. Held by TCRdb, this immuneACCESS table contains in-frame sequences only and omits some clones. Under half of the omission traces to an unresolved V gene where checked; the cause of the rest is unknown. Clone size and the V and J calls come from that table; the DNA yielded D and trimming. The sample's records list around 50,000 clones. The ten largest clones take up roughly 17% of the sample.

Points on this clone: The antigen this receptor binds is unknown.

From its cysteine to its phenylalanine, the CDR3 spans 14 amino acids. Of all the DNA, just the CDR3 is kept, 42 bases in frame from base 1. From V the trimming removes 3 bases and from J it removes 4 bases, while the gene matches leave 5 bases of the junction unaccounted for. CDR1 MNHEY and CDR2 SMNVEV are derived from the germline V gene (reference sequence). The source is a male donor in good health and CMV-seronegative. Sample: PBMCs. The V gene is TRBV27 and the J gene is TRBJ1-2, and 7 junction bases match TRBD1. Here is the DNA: TGTGCCAGCAGTTTTAGGGACAGCTTCTATGGCTACACCTTC. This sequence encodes CASSFRDSFYGYTF.